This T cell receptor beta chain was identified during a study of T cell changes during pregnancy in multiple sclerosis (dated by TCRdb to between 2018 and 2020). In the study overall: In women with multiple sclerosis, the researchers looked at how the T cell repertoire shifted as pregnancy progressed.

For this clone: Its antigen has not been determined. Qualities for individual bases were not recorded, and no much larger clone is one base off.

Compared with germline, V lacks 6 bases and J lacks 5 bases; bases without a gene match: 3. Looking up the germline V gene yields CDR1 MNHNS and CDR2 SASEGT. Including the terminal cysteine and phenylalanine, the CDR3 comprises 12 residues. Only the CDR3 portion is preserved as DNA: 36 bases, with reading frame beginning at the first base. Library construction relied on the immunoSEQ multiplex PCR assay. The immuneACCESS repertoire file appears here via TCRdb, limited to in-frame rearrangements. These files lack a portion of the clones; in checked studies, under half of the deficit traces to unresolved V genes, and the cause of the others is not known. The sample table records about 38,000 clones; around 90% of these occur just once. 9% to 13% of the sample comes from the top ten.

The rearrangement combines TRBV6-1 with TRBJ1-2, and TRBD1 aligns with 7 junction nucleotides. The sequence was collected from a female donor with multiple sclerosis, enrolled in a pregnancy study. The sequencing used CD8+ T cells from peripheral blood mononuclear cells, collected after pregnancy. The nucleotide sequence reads TGTGCCAGCAGACAGACAGGGTATGGCTACACCTTC. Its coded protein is CASRQTGYGYTF.